The sequence of this T cell receptor (beta chain) was determined in a study of PD-L1 blockade in urothelial cancer. Overall study: Most patients, about nine tenths of the roughly 30, were males with bladder-origin cancer. Median T cell yield from blood was about 150,000. Blood analysis occurred 3 weeks (second dose) and 6 weeks after treatment start.

This table comes from immunoSEQ multiplex PCR, and its TCRdb copy is limited to in-frame clones, with some not included. Among around 92,000 clones listed, around 92% were seen once. Time point denoted: pretreatment peripheral blood. Each patient presented with locally advanced or metastatic urothelial carcinoma. With 2 bases removed from V and 0 bases from J, the gap between germline ends came to 8 bases. The V gene's germline CDR1 is MNHEY and CDR2 SMNVEV (reference sequence). The CDR3 sequence is 14 residues long. This specimen was PBMCs, taken around atezolizumab (anti-PD-L1) treatment. The sequence was collected from an elderly woman with urothelial cancer. J is TRBJ2-7 and V is TRBV27; possible D gene TRBD1, 6 bases. For the CDR3, the DNA is TGTGCCAGCAGTTTAGGGGACAACTCCTACGAGCAGTACTTC. This codes for CASSLGDNSYEQYF.